This T cell receptor (beta chain) is drawn from a study of shared clonotypes between healthy human individuals. The overall study: The cohort had a couple of women and a few men, ages 18 to 49.

CD45RO negativity and positive selection for CCR7 defined naive CD8 cells, a population that excluded terminally differentiated effector memory CD45RA+ cells. Concerning this clone itself: The target antigen is unknown.

General study results and limits: Relative to their counterparts shared across all four donors, non-shared clonotypes exhibited diminished generation probabilities.

TCRdb keeps only in-frame clones here, not all; method: immunoSEQ multiplex PCR. The data show roughly 890,000 clones, almost 95% seen once. Sequenced material: naive CD8+ T cells sorted from blood. The TCR was taken from a man aged 25-45 years in good health.

The CDR3 DNA sequence: TGTGCCAGCAGTTACTTAGGACCCGCACTCAGTGGGGAGCTGTTTTTT. As protein: CASSYLGPALSGELFF. The chain employs TRBV28 and TRBJ2-2, with no clear D. CDR3 length: 16 residues. V was shortened by 4 bases and J by 8 bases, with 20 bases between the two germline ends. Germline lookup yields CDR1 MDHEN and CDR2 SYDVKM.